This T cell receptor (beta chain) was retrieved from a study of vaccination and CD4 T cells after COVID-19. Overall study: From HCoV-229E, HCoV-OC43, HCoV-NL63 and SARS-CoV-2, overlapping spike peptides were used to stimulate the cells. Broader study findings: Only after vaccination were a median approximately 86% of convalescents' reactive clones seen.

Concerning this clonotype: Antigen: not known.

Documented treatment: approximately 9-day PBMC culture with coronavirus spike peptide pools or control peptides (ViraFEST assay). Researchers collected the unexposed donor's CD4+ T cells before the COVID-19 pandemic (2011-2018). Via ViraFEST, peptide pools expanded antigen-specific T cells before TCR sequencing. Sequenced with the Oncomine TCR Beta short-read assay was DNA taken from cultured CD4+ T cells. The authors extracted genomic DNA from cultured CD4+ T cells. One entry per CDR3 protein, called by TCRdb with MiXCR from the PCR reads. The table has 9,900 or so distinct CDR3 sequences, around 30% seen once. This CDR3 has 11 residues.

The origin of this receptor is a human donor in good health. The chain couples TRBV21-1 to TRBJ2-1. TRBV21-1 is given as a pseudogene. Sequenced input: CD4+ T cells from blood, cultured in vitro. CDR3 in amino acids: CAIIRKNEQFF. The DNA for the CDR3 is TGTGCCATCATCAGGAAAAATGAGCAGTTCTTC.